This T cell receptor beta chain was sequenced in a study of T cells in Graves' hyperthyroidism and ophthalmopathy (dated by TCRdb to 2018 to 2020). About the investigation overall: Peripheral blood was sampled at the time of initial diagnosis, prior to any treatment. Prospective prediction of ophthalmopathy was tested in an independent validation cohort of about 19 hyperthyroidism patients and some 17 patients who later progressed to ophthalmopathy. Once sampling was done, hyperthyroidism patients were given methimazole at a starting dose of 30 mg daily, whereas ophthalmopathy patients were given high-dose intravenous methylprednisolone. The roughly 91 discovery patients were randomly divided into training and test sets at a 7:3 ratio. The paper reports TCR Vbeta CDR3 sequencing of 130 to 150 peripheral blood samples: under 45 ophthalmopathy, approximately 74 hyperthyroidism and 17 progressor patients. Thyroid tissue and blood T-cell repertoires from about 6 Graves' hyperthyroidism patients were also compared in the study. A discovery cohort of roughly 100 patients, about 43 with Graves' ophthalmopathy and roughly 59 with stable Graves' hyperthyroidism, was used to find distinguishing TCR V-J signatures. The investigation overall reported the following: Most expanded thyroid clonotypes (frequency above 0.001) were also detected in blood, a finding suggesting that blood repertoires may reflect thyroid immune responses. Ophthalmopathy was separated from stable hyperthyroidism by a 13 V-J signature model, with about 86% sensitivity and around 81% specificity obtained in cross-validation and 80%/75% obtained in testing. During validation, the model predicted progression to ophthalmopathy a median of around 7 months ahead of onset, with around 71% sensitivity and about 75% specificity. Sample size was not statistically predetermined, and investigators were not blinded to group allocation.

V is pared back by 0 bases and J by 4 bases, with 27 bases lying between the germline termini. Taken from cysteine to phenylalanine, the CDR3 has 20 residues. The sequence is cut down to CDR3 DNA, 60 bases in frame from base 1. Based on the germline V gene (reference sequence), the CDR1 and CDR2 sequences are DFQATT and SNEGSKA. Hyperthyroidism patients were aged 18 to 65 years and newly diagnosed, with disease duration of less than 2 months. The study excluded patients with uncontrolled infections, other autoimmune diseases, pregnancy or lactation. Diagnoses were established on the basis of clinical symptoms, serum thyroxine and TRAb, thyroid ultrasound, and orbital computed tomography. Blood from progressor patients was drawn when they were first diagnosed with hyperthyroidism, before any ophthalmopathy symptoms appeared. PBMCs were isolated from roughly 10 ml of fresh peripheral blood by Ficoll-Paque density gradient centrifugation. Patients classed as progressors first received a Graves' hyperthyroidism diagnosis and then went on to develop ophthalmopathy during follow-up. Total RNA was extracted using Trizol reagent, and RNA quality was assessed on an Agilent 2100 Bioanalyzer.

With regard to this clonotype: Its binding antigen is unknown. The sample holds no much larger clone one base away, and base qualities are not on file.

Amplification of TCR beta CDR3 regions was carried out from RNA transcripts. The first round of RT-PCR for the TCR CDR3 was performed with the HTBI primer set and the Qiagen OneStep RT-PCR kit. Libraries were constructed in a second round of multiplex PCR, after which size selection and purification were carried out. The libraries were sequenced on an Illumina HiSeq2000 using paired-end 100 bp reads. The original methods were these. SOAPnuke was used to process the raw data, removing reads that contained adapters or uncalled bases, had a mean Phred below 15, or lacked an exact match to the constant primer or identifier. High-quality paired reads were merged with COPE v1.2.5, and unique nucleotide sequences were defined as clonotypes. MiTCR v1.1 was used to align clonotypes to the IMGT TRBV, TRBD and TRBJ reference segments. Only V-J combinations with frequency above 0.0001, covering 99.2% of repertoires, were analysed. The TCS score was defined as F50 (clonal expansion) divided by E x V (chaos), with BLOSUM62-based TCRdist calculated between CDR3 peptides within each V-J. Welch's t-statistics and random forest reduced around 520 V-J features to 13, which were used in a naive Bayes classifier (R e1071). The raw public reads went through TCRdb reprocessing: fastp at Q25, MiXCR clone calling, in-frame beta chains kept. Entries that share a CDR3 protein sequence are merged under the most common genes and DNA. TCRdb's processing, not the study's, gives the V and J calls here. The table for this sample lists approximately 260,000 distinct CDR3 sequences; nearly 15% of them were counted only once. In total, the top ten clones hold more than 30% of the sample.

The rearranged chain carries TRBV20-1 and TRBJ2-2, with the D gene call left open. The TCR sequence derives from a woman aged 50 to 60 with Graves' hyperthyroidism that later progressed to Graves' ophthalmopathy. The material sequenced was blood. The nucleotide sequence reads TGCAGTGCTAGAGAGGGCCCCGGCCAGGCTCATCGGTTGAGCACCGGGGAGCTGTTTTTT. Its translation reads: CSAREGPGQAHRLSTGELFF.